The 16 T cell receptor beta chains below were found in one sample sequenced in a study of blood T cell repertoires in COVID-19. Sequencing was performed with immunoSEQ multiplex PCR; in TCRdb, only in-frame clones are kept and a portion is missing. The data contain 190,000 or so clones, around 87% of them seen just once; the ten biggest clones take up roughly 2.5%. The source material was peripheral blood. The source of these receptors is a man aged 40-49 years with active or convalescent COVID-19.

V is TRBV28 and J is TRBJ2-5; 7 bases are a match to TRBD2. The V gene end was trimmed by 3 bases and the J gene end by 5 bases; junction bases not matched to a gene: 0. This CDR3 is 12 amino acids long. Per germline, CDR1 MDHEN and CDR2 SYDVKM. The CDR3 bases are TGTGCCAGCAGTTTCGGGGGGGAGACCCAGTACTTC. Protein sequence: CASSFGGETQYF.

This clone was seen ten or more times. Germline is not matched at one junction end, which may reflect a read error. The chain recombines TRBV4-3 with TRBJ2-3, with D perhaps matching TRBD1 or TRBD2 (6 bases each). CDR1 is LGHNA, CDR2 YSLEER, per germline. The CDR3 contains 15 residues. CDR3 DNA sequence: TGCGCCAGCAGTCAAGGGGGACTTCGCACAGATACGCAGTATTTT. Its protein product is CASSQGGLRTDTQYF.

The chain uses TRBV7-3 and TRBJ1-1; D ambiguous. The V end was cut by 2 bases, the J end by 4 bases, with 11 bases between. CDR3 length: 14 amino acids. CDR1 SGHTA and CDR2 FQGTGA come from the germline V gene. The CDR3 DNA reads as TGTGCCAGCAGCTTAGGGAGGGAGGGCACTGAAGCTTTCTTT. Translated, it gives CASSLGREGTEAFF.

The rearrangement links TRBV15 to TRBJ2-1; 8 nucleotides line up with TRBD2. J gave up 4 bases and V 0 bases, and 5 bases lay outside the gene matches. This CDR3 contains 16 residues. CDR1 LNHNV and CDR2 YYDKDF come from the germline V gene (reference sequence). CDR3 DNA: TGTGCCACCAGCAGAGATCTGGCTAGCGGGTACAATGAGCAGTTCTTC. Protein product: CATSRDLASGYNEQFF.

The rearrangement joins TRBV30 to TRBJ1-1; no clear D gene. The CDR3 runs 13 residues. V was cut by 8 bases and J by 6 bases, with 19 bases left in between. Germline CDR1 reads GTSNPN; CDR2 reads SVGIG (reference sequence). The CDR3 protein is CARTATPGSEAFF. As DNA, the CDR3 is TGTGCCCGAACTGCCACTCCCGGGTCTGAAGCTTTCTTT.

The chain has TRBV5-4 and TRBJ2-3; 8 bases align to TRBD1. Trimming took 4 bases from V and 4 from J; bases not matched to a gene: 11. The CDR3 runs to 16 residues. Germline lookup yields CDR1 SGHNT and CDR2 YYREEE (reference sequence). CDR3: CASSLKTGETPDTQYF. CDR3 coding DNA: TGTGCCAGCAGCCTAAAGACAGGGGAGACCCCAGATACGCAGTATTTT.

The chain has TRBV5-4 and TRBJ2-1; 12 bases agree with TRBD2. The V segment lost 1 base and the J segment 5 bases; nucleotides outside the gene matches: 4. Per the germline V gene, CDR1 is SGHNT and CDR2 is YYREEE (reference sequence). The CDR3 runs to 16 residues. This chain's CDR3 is CASSLLAGGPHNEQFF. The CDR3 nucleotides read TGTGCCAGCAGCTTGCTAGCGGGGGGGCCCCACAATGAGCAGTTCTTC.

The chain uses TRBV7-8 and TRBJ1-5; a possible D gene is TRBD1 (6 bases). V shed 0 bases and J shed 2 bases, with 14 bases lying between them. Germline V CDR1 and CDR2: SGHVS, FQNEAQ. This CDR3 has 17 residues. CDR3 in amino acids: CASSLARLQGGNQPQHF. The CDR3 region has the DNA TGTGCCAGCAGCTTAGCGCGATTACAGGGAGGCAATCAGCCCCAGCATTTT. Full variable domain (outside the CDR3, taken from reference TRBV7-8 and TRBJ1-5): GAGVSQSPRYKVAKRGQDVALRCDPISGHVSLFWYQQALGQGPEFLTYFQNEAQLDKSGLPSDRFFAERPEGSVSTLKIQRTQQEDSAVYLCASSLARLQGGNQPQHFGDGTRLSIL.

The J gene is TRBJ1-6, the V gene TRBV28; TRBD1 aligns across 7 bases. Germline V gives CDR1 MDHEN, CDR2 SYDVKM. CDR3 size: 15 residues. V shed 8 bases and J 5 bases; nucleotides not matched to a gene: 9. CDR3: CASSLGGTDNSPLHF. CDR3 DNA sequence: TGTGCCAGCTCCTTGGGCGGGACAGATAATTCACCCCTCCACTTT.

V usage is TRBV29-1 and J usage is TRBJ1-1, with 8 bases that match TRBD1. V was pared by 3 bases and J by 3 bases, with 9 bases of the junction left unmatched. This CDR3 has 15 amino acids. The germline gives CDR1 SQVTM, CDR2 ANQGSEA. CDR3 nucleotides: TGCAGCGTTGACGGGCCGGGACAGGACGACACTGAAGCTTTCTTT. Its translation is CSVDGPGQDDTEAFF.

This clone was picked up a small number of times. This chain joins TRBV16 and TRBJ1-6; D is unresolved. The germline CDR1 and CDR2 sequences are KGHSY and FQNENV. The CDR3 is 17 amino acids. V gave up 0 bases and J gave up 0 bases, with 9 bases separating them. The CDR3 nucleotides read TGTGCCAGCAGCCAATCCCCAGTCAGCTCCTATAATTCACCCCTCCACTTT. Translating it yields CASSQSPVSSYNSPLHF. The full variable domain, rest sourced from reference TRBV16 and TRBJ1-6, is GEEVAQTPKHLVRGEGQKAKLYCAPIKGHSYVFWYQQVLKNEFKFLISFQNENVFDETGMPKERFSAKCLPNSPCSLEIQATKLEDSAVYFCASSQSPVSSYNSPLHFGNGTRLTVT.

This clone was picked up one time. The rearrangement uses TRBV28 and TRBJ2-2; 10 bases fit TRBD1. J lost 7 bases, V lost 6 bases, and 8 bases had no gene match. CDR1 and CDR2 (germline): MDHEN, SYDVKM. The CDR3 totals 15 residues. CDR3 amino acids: CASSIDRGLGGELFF. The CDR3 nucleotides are TGTGCCAGCAGCATTGACAGGGGGCTGGGCGGGGAGCTGTTTTTT.

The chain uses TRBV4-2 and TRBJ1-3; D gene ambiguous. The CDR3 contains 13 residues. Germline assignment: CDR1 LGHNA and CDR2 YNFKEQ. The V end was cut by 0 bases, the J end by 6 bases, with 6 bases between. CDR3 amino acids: CASSQEEQNTIYF. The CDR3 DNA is TGTGCCAGCAGCCAAGAAGAGCAAAACACCATATATTTT.

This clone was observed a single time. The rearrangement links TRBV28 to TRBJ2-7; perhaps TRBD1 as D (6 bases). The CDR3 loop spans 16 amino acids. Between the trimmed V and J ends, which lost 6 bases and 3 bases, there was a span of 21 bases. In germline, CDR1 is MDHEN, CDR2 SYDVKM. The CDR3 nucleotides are TGTGCCAGCAGAACGACCCAGCCGGGACACAACTACGAGCAGTACTTC. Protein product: CASRTTQPGHNYEQYF. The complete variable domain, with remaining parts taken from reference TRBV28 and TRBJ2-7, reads DVKVTQSSRYLVKRTGEKVFLECVQDMDHENMFWYRQDPGLGLRLIYFSYDVKMKEKGDIPEGYSVSREKKERFSLILESASTNQTSMYLCASRTTQPGHNYEQYFGPGTRLTVT.

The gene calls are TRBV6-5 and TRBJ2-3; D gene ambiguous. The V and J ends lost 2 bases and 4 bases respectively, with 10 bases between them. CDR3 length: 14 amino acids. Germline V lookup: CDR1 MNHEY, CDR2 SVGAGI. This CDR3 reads CASSYLGSADTQYF. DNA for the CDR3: TGTGCCAGCAGTTACCTAGGATCGGCAGATACGCAGTATTTT.

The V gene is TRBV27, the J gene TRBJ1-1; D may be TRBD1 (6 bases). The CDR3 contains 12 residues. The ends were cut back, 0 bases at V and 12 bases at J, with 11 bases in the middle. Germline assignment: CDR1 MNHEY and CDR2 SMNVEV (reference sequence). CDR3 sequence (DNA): TGTGCCAGCAGTTTATCGACAGGCGCGCCTTTCTTT. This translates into CASSLSTGAPFF.